This TCR beta chain derives from a study of cytomegalovirus exposure and HLA in healthy donors. Whole-study context: Falling in the Caucasian-associated ancestry cluster were about 80% of about 400 genotyped donors. Study-level points and caveats: Near-uniform donor sequencing depth was presumed by presence/absence analyses. Diagnosis of cytomegalovirus status made by the classifier reportedly showed high specificity and sensitivity.

Primers: 60 Vbeta forward and 13 Jbeta reverse. Original handling: Later reanalysis found 60 million to 90 million unique TCR beta chains, around 9.9 million of them shared. TCRdb keeps only in-frame clones here, not all; method: immunoSEQ multiplex PCR. That table gives V, J and clone size, and the DNA gave D and trimming. Of 90,000 to 120,000 clones in the sample, approximately 80% were seen once. After removal of 1 base from V and 1 base from J, the junction contained 12 bases not matched to a gene. CDR3 length: 18 amino acids. CDR1 SGHAT and CDR2 FQDESV come from the germline V gene (reference sequence). A few counts support this clone. What it binds is not known.

The chain joins TRBV11-1 to TRBJ2-7, with 8 bases fitting TRBD2. This TCR was sampled from a woman aged 40 to 49 in good health and CMV-seronegative. The sample consisted of PBMCs. CDR3 in DNA: TGTGCCAGCAGCTTAGGCCGCGGGGCTACTAGCGGATCCTACGAGCAGTACTTC. Translation: CASSLGRGATSGSYEQYF.